Below, 12 T cell receptor beta chains from the same sample are listed, as sequenced in a study of kidney transplant recipient with SARS-CoV-2 infection. TCRdb independently ran MiXCR on the reads; one entry per CDR3 protein. In the table there are 200,000 to 250,000 distinct CDR3 sequences, under 30% of which are singletons. The input for sequencing was a blood sample, taken at baseline and on day 111 from a kidney transplant recipient. Every receptor here comes from a male patient aged 25-45 years who had COVID-19 and was a kidney transplant recipient. The T cells may come from the graft donor.

Only a few counts were recorded for this clonotype. This rearrangement joins TRBV9 to TRBJ2-1; no clear D. V was cut by 2 bases and J by 5 bases, with 8 bases left in between. The CDR3 sequence is 13 residues long. The germline gives CDR1 SGDLS, CDR2 YYNGEE. This chain's CDR3 is CASSVHLNNEQFF. In DNA, the CDR3 is TGTGCCAGCAGCGTCCACCTAAACAATGAGCAGTTCTTC.

This clonotype has only one observation. This may be a read error, as it is one base from a much larger clone. The chain recombines TRBV6-5 with TRBJ1-3; a weak D match, TRBD1 (5 bases). This CDR3 region has 14 residues. Germline loops: CDR1 MNHEY, CDR2 SVGAGI. This CDR3 reads CASRKGNSGSTIYF. The CDR3 DNA is TGTGCCAGCAGGAAGGGGAACTCTGGAAGCACCATATATTTT.

This clonotype was picked up many times. This rearrangement joins TRBV28 to TRBJ1-6; the D gene is possibly TRBD1 (5 bases). This CDR3 spans 15 amino acids. V was trimmed by 6 bases and J by 7 bases, leaving 16 bases between them. Germline V gene data show CDR1 as MDHEN and CDR2 as SYDVKM. The CDR3 coding sequence is TGTGCCAGCAGCCCACCGGGACTAGTGAATTCACCCCTCCACTTT. Its protein product is CASSPPGLVNSPLHF.

This clonotype came up many times. The rearrangement links TRBV7-6 to TRBJ2-1; D might be TRBD2 (6 bases). Germline V CDR1 and CDR2: SGHVS, FNYEAQ. Trimming shortened V by 5 bases and J by 16 bases, and 21 bases separated the two germline ends. The CDR3 covers 13 residues. The CDR3 region is CASSPLPGTQVFF. The CDR3 bases are TGTGCCAGCAGCCCCCTCCCCGGGACTCAGGTTTTCTTC.

Ten or more counts support this clonotype. This sequence joins TRBV21-1 and TRBJ2-3. TRBV21-1 is a pseudogene. The CDR3 is 17 residues long. CDR3 DNA: TGTGCCAGCAGCGATAAAGTAGCTACAGTCATGCAAGATACGCAGTATTTT. Translation: CASSDKVATVMQDTQYF.

This clonotype was detected many times. The V gene is TRBV18, the J gene TRBJ1-2; D is uncertain. The CDR3 length is 15 residues. Germline values: CDR1 KGHSH, CDR2 LQKENI. The V end lost 6 bases, the J end lost 0 bases, and 14 bases lay between the germline ends. As DNA, the CDR3 is TGTGCCAGCTCTAACATGGACCTATCTAACTATGGCTACACCTTC. Translating it yields CASSNMDLSNYGYTF.

This clonotype was recorded at least ten times. The chain employs TRBV18 and TRBJ2-7; 12 bases are a match to TRBD1. CDR3 length: 14 residues. V lost 4 bases to trimming and J lost 6 bases; unmatched junction nucleotides: 4. Germline CDR1 is KGHSH and CDR2 is LQKENI. Here the CDR3 reads CASSRDRGQGEQYF. In DNA form, the CDR3 reads TGTGCCAGCTCACGGGACAGGGGGCAGGGCGAGCAGTACTTC.

Turning to this clonotype: A single base separates this from a much larger clone, so it may be a read error. The chain uses TRBV11-2 and TRBJ2-2; D is ambiguous. Germline lookup yields CDR1 SGHAT and CDR2 FQNNGV. Trimming took off 0 bases at V and 3 bases at J, with 8 bases between the two ends. The CDR3 spans 15 residues. The CDR3 protein is CASSLDPAHTGELFF. In nucleotides, the CDR3 is TGTGCCAGCAGCTTAGACCCAGCGCACACCGGGGAGCTGTTTTTT.

This clonotype occurred many times. The chain carries TRBV21-1 and TRBJ2-3. TRBV21-1 is designated a pseudogene. This CDR3 is 17 amino acids long. The CDR3 sequence is CASSDSLATVMQDTQYF. DNA of the CDR3: TGTGCCAGCAGCGACTCGTTAGCTACAGTCATGCAAGATACGCAGTATTTT.

Many counts were recorded for this clonotype. This chain uses TRBV6-5 with TRBJ2-3; D unresolved. The germline gives CDR1 MNHEY, CDR2 SVGAGI. Trimming left V 2 bases short and J 5 bases short, with 14 bases between. The CDR3 contains 15 residues. CDR3 nucleotides: TGTGCCAGCAGTTACGAAGGAGTACTTAAAGATACGCAGTATTTT. Amino acid sequence: CASSYEGVLKDTQYF.

As for this clonotype: Since a much larger clone is just one base distant, this may be a read error. This rearrangement joins TRBV20-1 to TRBJ2-5, with 8 bases aligning to TRBD1. V trimming: 0 bases; J trimming: 4 bases; junction bases outside the gene matches: 4. The CDR3 is made up of 14 amino acids. Germline CDR1 is DFQATT and CDR2 is SNEGSKA (reference sequence). The CDR3 bases are TGCAGTGCTAGAGATGGACAGGGACGAGAGACCCAGTACTTC. Translating gives CSARDGQGRETQYF.

For this clonotype: With a much larger clone just one base away, this may be a read error. The rearrangement uses TRBV9 and TRBJ1-3, with D maybe TRBD1 (5 bases). CDR1 is SGDLS, CDR2 YYNGEE, per germline. CDR3 length: 16 amino acids. The CDR3 nucleotides are TGTGCCAGCAGCACTAGACTAGGGGAGTCTGGAAACGCCATATATTTT. Encoded protein: CASSTRLGESGNAIYF. The full variable domain, its missing parts supplied by reference TRBV9 and TRBJ1-3, is DSGVTQTPKHLITATGQRVTLRCSPRSGDLSVYWYQQSLDQGLQFLIQYYNGEERAKGNILERFSAQQFPDLHSELNLSSLELGDSALYFCASSTRLGESGNAIYFGEGSWLTVV.